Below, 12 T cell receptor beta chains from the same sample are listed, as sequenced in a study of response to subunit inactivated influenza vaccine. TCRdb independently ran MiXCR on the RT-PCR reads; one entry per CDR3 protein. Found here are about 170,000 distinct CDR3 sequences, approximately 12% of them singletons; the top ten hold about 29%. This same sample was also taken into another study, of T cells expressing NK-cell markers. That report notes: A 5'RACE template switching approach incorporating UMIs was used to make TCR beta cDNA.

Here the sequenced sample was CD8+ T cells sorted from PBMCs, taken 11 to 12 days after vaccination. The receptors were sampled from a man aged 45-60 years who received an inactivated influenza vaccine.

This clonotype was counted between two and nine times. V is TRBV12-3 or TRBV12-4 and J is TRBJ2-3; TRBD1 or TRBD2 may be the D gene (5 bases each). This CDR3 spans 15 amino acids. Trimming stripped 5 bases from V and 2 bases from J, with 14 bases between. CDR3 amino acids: CASSQSWGYTDTQYF. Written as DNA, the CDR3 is TGTGCCAGCAGTCAGTCGTGGGGGTACACAGATACGCAGTATTTT.

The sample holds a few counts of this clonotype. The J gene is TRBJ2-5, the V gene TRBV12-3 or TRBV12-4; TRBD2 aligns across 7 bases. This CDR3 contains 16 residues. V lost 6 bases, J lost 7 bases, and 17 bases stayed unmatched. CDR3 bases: TGTGCCAGCAGCGACGCCGAGCGGGAACCAAAAGGGACCCAGTACTTC. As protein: CASSDAEREPKGTQYF.

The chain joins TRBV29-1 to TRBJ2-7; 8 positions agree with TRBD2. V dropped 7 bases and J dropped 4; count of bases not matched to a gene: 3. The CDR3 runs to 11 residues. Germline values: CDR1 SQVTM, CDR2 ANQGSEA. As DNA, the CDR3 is TGCAGCGCGTCGGGAGGGTACGAGCAGTACTTC. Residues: CSASGGYEQYF.

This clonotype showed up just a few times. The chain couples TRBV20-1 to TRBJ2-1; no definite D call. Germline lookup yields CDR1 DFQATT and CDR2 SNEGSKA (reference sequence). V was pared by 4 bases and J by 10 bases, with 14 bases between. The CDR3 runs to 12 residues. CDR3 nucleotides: TGCAGTGCTACTTTCTCTGAACGGGAGCAGTTCTTC. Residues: CSATFSEREQFF.

The CDR3 DNA sequence: TGTGCCAGCAGCCCAGAGGGCCTTGCCTACAATGAGCAGTTCTTC. Translated: CASSPEGLAYNEQFF. This chain joins TRBV3-1 and TRBJ2-1, with D possibly matching TRBD2 (5 bases). V gave up 4 bases and J gave up 2 bases, with 12 bases separating them. The CDR3 covers 15 residues. Germline values: CDR1 LGHDT, CDR2 YNNKEL (reference sequence).

This chain's CDR3 is CASSSDRGSYNEQFF. CDR3 nucleotides: TGTGCCAGCAGTTCCGACAGGGGATCCTACAATGAGCAGTTCTTC. V and J are TRBV27 and TRBJ2-1; 8 nucleotides align to TRBD1. V shed 4 bases and J 1 base; nucleotides not matched to a gene: 3. Per germline, CDR1 MNHEY and CDR2 SMNVEV (reference sequence). This CDR3 has 15 residues.

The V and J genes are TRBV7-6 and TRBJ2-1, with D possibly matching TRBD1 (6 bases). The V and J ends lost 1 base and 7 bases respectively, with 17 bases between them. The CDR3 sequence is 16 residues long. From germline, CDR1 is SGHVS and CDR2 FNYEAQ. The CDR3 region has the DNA TGTGCCAGCAGCTTAGGCGCACAGGGCTCCCTAAATGAGCAGTTCTTC. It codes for CASSLGAQGSLNEQFF.

CDR3 loop: CASLPPPGILAGANVLTF. The CDR3 DNA follows: TGTGCCAGCTTGCCCCCTCCCGGGATTCTTGCTGGGGCCAACGTCCTGACTTTC. The J gene is TRBJ2-6, the V gene TRBV11-1; D is possibly TRBD2 (5 bases). The CDR3 extends over 18 amino acids. The ends were cut back, 8 bases at V and 2 bases at J, with 22 bases in the middle. Germline values: CDR1 SGHAT, CDR2 FQDESV (reference sequence). Full variable domain (outside the CDR3, taken from reference TRBV11-1 and TRBJ2-6): EAEVAQSPRYKITEKSQAVAFWCDPISGHATLYWYRQILGQGPELLVQFQDESVVDDSQLPKDRFSAERLKGVDSTLKIQPAELGDSAMYLCASLPPPGILAGANVLTFGAGSRLTVL.

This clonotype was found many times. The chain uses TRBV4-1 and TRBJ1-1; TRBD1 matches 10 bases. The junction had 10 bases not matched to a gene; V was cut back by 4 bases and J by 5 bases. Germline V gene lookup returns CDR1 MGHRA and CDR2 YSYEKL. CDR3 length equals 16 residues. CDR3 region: CASSRVRTGGWTEAFF. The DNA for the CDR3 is TGCGCCAGCAGCCGAGTTCGGACAGGGGGTTGGACTGAAGCTTTCTTT.

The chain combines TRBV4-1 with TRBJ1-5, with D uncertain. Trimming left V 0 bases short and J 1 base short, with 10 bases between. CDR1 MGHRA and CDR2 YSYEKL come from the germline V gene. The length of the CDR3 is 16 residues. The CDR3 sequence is CASSQERALSNQPQHF. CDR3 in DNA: TGCGCCAGCAGCCAAGAACGGGCTTTAAGCAATCAGCCCCAGCATTTT.

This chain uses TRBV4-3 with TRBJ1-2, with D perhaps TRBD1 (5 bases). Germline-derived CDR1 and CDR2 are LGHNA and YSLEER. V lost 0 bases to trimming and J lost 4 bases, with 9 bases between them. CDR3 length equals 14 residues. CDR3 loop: CASSQDKGVYGYTF. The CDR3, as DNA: TGCGCCAGCAGCCAAGATAAAGGGGTCTATGGCTACACCTTC.

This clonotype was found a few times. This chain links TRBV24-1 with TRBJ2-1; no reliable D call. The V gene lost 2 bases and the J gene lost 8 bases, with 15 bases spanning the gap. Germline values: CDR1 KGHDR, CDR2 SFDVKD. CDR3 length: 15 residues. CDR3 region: CATSDSFLDPHEQFF. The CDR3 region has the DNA TGTGCCACCAGTGATTCTTTTCTGGACCCACATGAGCAGTTCTTC.